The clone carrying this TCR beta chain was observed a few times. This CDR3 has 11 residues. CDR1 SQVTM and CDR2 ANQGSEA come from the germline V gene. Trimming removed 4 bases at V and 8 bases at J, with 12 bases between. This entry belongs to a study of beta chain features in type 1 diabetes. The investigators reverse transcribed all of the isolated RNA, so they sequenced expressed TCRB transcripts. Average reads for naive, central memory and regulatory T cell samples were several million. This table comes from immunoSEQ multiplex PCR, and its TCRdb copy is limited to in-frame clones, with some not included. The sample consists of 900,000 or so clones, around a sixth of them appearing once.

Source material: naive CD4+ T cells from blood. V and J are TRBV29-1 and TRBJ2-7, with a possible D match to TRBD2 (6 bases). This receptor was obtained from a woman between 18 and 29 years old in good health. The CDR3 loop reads CSVGGVQKQYF. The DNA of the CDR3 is TGCAGCGTTGGGGGGGTACAAAAGCAGTACTTC.